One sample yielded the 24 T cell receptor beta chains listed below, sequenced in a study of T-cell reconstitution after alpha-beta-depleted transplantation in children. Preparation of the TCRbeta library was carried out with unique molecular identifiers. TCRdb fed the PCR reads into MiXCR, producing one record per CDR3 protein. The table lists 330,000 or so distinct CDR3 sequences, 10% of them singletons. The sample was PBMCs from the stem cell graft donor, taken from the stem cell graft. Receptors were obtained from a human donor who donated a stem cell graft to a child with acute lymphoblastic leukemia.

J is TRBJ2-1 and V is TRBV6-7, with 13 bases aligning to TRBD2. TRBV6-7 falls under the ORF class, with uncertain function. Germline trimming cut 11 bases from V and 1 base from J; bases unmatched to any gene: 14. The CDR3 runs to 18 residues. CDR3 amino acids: CAFSFRGTSGTSYNEQFF. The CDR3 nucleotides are TGTGCCTTCAGTTTCAGGGGGACTAGCGGGACGTCCTACAATGAGCAGTTCTTC.

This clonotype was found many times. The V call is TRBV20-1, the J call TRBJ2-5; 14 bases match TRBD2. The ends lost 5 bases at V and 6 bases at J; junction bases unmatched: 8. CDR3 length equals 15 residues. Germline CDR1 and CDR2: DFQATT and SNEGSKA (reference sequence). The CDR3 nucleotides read TGCAGTGCTCCTGGGACTAGCGGGAGAGGGAAGACCCAGTACTTC. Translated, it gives CSAPGTSGRGKTQYF.

As DNA, the CDR3 is TGTGCCAGCTCACCGATTTTAGCGGGAGGCATCACAGATACGCAGTATTTT. Protein product: CASSPILAGGITDTQYF. The chain couples TRBV18 to TRBJ2-3; 10 bases align to TRBD2. This CDR3 has 17 residues. Germline loops: CDR1 KGHSH, CDR2 LQKENI. J was trimmed by 2 bases and V by 3 bases; bases with no gene match: 8.

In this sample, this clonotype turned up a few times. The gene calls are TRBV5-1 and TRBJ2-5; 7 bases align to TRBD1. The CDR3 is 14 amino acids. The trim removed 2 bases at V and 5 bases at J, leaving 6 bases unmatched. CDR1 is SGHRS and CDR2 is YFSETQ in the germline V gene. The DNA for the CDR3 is TGCGCCAGCAGCTTTGGGGGACAGCGGGAGACCCAGTACTTC. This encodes CASSFGGQRETQYF.

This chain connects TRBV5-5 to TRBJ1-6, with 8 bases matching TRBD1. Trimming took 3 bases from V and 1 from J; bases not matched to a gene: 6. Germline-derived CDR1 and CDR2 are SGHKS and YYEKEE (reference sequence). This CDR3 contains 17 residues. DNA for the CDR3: TGTGCCAGCAGCTCGGGACAGGCAGGGTCCTATAATTCACCCCTCCACTTT. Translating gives CASSSGQAGSYNSPLHF.

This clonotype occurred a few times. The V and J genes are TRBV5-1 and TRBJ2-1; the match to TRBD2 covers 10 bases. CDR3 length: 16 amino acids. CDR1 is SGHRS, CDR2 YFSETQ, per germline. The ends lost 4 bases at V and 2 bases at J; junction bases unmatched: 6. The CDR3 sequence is CASSARAGGPYNEQFF. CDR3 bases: TGCGCCAGCAGCGCAAGAGCGGGAGGGCCCTACAATGAGCAGTTCTTC.

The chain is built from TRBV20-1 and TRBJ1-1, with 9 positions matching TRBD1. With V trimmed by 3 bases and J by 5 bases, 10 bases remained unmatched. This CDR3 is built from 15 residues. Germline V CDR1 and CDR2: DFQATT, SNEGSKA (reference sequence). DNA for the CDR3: TGCAGTGCTAGGGATACCTACAGGGGGCGGACTGAAGCTTTCTTT. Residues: CSARDTYRGRTEAFF.

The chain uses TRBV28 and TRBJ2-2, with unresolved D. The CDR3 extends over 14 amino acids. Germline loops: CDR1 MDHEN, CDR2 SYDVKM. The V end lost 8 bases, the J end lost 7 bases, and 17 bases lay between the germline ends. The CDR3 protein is CASGRHSSGGELFF. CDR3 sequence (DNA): TGTGCCAGCGGCCGGCACAGCAGTGGCGGGGAGCTGTTTTTT.

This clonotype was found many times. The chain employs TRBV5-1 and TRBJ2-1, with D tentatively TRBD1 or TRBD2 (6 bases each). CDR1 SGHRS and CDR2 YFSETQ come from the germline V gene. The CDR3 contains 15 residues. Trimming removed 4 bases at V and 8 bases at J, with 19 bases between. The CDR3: CASSALTGRGDEQFF. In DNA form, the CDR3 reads TGCGCCAGCAGCGCCTTGACAGGCCGCGGGGATGAGCAGTTCTTC.

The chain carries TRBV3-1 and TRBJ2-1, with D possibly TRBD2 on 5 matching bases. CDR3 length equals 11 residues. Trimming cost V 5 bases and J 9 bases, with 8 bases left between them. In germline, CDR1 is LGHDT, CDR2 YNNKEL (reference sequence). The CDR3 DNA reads TGTGCCAGCAGCGCCCGGGGTGAGCAGTTCTTC. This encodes CASSARGEQFF.

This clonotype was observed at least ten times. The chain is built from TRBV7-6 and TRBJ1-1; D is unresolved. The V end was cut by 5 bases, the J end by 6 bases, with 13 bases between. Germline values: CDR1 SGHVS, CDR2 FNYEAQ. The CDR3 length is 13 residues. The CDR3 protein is CASSPNGVAEAFF. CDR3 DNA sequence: TGTGCCAGCAGCCCTAACGGGGTCGCTGAAGCTTTCTTT.

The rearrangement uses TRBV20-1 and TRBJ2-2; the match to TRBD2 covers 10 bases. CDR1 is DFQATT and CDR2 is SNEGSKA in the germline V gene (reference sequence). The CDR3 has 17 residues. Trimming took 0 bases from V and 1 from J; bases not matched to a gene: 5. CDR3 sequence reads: CSARDGLAGGNTGELFF. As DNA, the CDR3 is TGCAGTGCTAGAGATGGATTAGCGGGAGGGAACACCGGGGAGCTGTTTTTT.

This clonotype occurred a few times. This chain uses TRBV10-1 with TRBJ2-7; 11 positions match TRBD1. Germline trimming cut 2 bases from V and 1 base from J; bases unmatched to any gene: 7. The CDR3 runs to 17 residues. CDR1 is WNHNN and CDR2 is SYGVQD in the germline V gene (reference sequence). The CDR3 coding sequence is TGCGCCAGCAGTGAGCCAAGGGACAGGGGGTTTTCCTACGAGCAGTACTTC. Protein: CASSEPRDRGFSYEQYF.

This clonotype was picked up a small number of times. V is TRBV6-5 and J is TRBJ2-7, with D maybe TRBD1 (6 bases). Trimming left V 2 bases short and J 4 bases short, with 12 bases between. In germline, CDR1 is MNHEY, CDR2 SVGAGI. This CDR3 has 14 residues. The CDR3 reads CASSYARGEYEQYF. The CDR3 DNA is TGTGCCAGCAGTTACGCCAGGGGAGAATACGAGCAGTACTTC.

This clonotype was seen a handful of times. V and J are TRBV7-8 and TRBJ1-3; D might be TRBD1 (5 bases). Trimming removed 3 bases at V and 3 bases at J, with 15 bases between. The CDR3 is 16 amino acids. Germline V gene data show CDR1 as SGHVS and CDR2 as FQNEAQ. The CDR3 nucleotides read TGTGCCAGCAGCTTCCCAGTAGGGGCCGGTGGAAACACCATATATTTT. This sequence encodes CASSFPVGAGGNTIYF.

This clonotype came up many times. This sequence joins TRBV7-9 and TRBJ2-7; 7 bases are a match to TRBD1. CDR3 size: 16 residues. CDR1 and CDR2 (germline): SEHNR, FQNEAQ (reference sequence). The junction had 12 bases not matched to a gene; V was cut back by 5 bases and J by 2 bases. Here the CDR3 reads CASSPPPPGQPYEQYF. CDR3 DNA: TGTGCCAGCAGCCCGCCCCCCCCGGGACAGCCCTACGAGCAGTACTTC.

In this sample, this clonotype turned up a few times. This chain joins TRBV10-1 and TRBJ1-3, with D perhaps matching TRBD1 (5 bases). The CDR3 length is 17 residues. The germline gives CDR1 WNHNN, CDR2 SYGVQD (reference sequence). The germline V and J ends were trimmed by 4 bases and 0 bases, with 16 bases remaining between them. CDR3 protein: CASSASPYRSSGNTIYF. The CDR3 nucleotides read TGCGCCAGCAGTGCCTCTCCTTACAGGAGCTCTGGAAACACCATATATTTT.

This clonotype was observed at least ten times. The CDR3 DNA sequence: TGTGCCAGCAGTTCGGCTAGCGGGAGTGTTACGCAGTATTTT. It yields the protein CASSSASGSVTQYF. The gene calls are TRBV12-3 or TRBV12-4 and TRBJ2-3, with 10 bases matching TRBD2. Unmatched junction bases numbered 6, after V lost 4 bases and J lost 8 bases. The CDR3 runs to 14 residues.

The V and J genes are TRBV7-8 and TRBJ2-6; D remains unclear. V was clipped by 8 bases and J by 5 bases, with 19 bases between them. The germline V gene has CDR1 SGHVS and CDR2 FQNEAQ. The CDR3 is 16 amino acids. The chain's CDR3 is CASQTSRVFWANVLTF. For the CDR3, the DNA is TGTGCCAGCCAAACCTCCCGGGTCTTTTGGGCCAACGTCCTGACTTTC.

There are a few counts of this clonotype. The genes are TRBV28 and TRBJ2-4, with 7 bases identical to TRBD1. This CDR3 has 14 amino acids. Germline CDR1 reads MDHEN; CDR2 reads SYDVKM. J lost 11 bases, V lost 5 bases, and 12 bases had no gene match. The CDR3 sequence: CASSKKTGIRVQYF. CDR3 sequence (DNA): TGTGCCAGCAGTAAAAAGACAGGGATTCGGGTTCAGTACTTC.

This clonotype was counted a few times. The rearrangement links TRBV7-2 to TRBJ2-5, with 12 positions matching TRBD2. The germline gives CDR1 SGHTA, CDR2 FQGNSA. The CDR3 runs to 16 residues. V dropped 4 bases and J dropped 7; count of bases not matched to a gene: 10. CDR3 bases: TGTGCCAGCAGCTACCGACTAGCGGGAGTTCGGGGGACCCAGTACTTC. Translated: CASSYRLAGVRGTQYF.

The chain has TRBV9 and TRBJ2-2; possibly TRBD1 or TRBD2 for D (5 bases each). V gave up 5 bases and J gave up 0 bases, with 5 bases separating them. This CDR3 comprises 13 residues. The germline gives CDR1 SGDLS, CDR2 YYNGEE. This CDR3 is CASRGANTGELFF. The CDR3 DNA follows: TGTGCCAGCAGGGGGGCGAACACCGGGGAGCTGTTTTTT. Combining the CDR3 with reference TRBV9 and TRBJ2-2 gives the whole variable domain DSGVTQTPKHLITATGQRVTLRCSPRSGDLSVYWYQQSLDQGLQFLIQYYNGEERAKGNILERFSAQQFPDLHSELNLSSLELGDSALYFCASRGANTGELFFGEGSRLTVL.

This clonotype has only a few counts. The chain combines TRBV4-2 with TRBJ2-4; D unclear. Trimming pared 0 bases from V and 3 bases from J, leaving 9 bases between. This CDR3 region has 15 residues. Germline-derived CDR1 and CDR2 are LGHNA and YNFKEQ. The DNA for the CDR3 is TGTGCCAGCAGCCAAGACGGACGTGACAAAAACATTCAGTACTTC. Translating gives CASSQDGRDKNIQYF.

The CDR3 sequence: CASIRGQFQETQYF. As DNA, the CDR3 is TGTGCCAGCATCAGGGGTCAATTCCAAGAGACCCAGTACTTC. The chain couples TRBV21-1 to TRBJ2-5. TRBV21-1 is a recognized pseudogene. CDR3 length: 14 residues.